This T cell receptor beta chain was identified in a study of graft-versus-host responses after intestinal transplantation. Broader study findings: Early post-transplant HvG declines showed an association with peak circulating GvH clone levels. Recipient marrow harbored GvH clones, some of which surfaced first in ileum or blood. The study found high graft-versus-host to host-versus-graft clonal ratios in allografts of patients with graft-donor T cell macrochimerism.

Sequencing used immunoSEQ multiplex PCR; TCRdb keeps in-frame clones, though not all of them. The table includes tens of thousands of clones, 94% detected once. After removal of 3 bases from V and 5 bases from J, the junction contained 7 bases not matched to a gene. Looked up from germline, CDR1 is SGDLS and CDR2 is YYNGEE. The CDR3 covers 15 residues. Points on this clone: Its antigen is as yet unknown.

The source of this sequence is a human donor who was the organ donor for an intestinal transplant. This specimen consisted of unstimulated CD4+ T cells sorted from spleen or lymph node cells, obtained before transplant. The chain recombines TRBV9 with TRBJ2-1, with 8 bases aligning to TRBD2. The CDR3 sequence is CASSAAGLEHNEQFF. The CDR3 bases are TGTGCCAGCAGCGCAGCGGGACTAGAACACAATGAGCAGTTCTTC.